The sequence of this T cell receptor beta chain was determined in a study of blood T cell repertoires in COVID-19. Across the whole study: COVID-19 samples collected from the United States, Italy and Spain covered acute and convalescent phases.

Repertoires were generated with immunoSEQ multiplex PCR, while TCRdb's copy carries only in-frame clones and drops some. The sample includes some 180,000 clones, around 89% of them seen just once. CDR3 size: 16 residues. V dropped 3 bases and J dropped 0 bases, with 14 bases sitting between them. Germline lookup yields CDR1 SGHKS and CDR2 YYEKEE (reference sequence). This receptor was identified in a man in his fifties who had recovered from COVID-19. The gene calls are TRBV5-5 and TRBJ2-3; D is perhaps TRBD2 (5 bases). Sequenced: peripheral blood. CDR3 bases: TGTGCCAGCAGCTACCACCGGGGAACTAGCACAGATACGCAGTATTTT. Protein product: CASSYHRGTSTDTQYF. Supplemented by reference TRBV5-5 and TRBJ2-3, the full variable domain reads DAGVTQSPTHLIKTRGQQVTLRCSPISGHKSVSWYQQVLGQGPQFIFQYYEKEERGRGNFPDRFSARQFPNYSSELNVNALLLGDSALYLCASSYHRGTSTDTQYFGPGTRLTVL.